This is a list of T cell receptor beta chains from one sample in a study of T cell repertoires in aging, cancer and after chemotherapy. MiXCR, applied by TCRdb to the multiplex PCR reads, yields one record per CDR3 protein. The repertoire includes 5,000 to 8,000 distinct CDR3 sequences, about 26% of them detected once, and 3.9% sits in the top ten. Sequenced material: blood. The receptors come from a human donor in good health. Both conserved end residues are part of each CDR3. The D gene is left open where the match is weak. Clone size, where shown, is once, few, many, or a class for clones that have expanded.

TRBV24-1	TRBJ2-2	TRBD1	NA	TGTGCCACCAGTGACCCGAACAGGGGCGGAACCACCGGGGAGCTGTTTTTT	CATSDPNRGGTTGELFF
TRBV29-1	TRBJ2-3	NA	NA	TGCAGCGTTGGGCAGGGAACAGATACGCAGTATTTT	CSVGQGTDTQYF
TRBV11-3	TRBJ2-3	NA	NA	TGTGCCAGCAGCCAAGATCGAAGGGATACGCAGTATTTT	CASSQDRRDTQYF
TRBV7-9	TRBJ2-3	NA	medium-sized	TGTGCCAGCAGCTTAGTTGTGCTCCCAGATACGCAGTATTTT	CASSLVVLPDTQYF
TRBV15	TRBJ1-5	TRBD1	medium-sized	TGTGCCACCAGTCTCCCCCGGGGACAGGGACCTCAGCCCCAGCATTTT	CATSLPRGQGPQPQHF
TRBV20-1	TRBJ2-5	TRBD2	NA	TGCAGTGCTGGGGGGGGTTCGGAGACCCAGTACTTC	CSAGGGSETQYF
TRBV10-3	TRBJ2-2	NA	medium-sized	TGTGCCATCAGTGAGTCGAGGCCGGGGGCGAACACCGGGGAGCTGTTTTTT	CAISESRPGANTGELFF
TRBV12-3/TRBV12-4	TRBJ2-1	TRBD2	medium-sized	TGTGCCAGCAGTCCAACTAGCGGTCCATACAATGAGCAGTTCTTC	CASSPTSGPYNEQFF
TRBV7-2	TRBJ1-2	NA	NA	TGTGCCAGCAGTTACTCAGGGCAGGGCTATGGCTACACCTTC	CASSYSGQGYGYTF
TRBV10-1	TRBJ2-5	NA	NA	TGCGCCAGCAGCCCCAGGGGTGGAGAGACCCAGTACTTC	CASSPRGGETQYF
TRBV27	TRBJ2-1	TRBD2	few	TGTGCCAGCAGTTTAACGAGCGGGAGGGGGTACAATGAGCAGTTCTTC	CASSLTSGRGYNEQFF
TRBV19	TRBJ2-5	TRBD2	NA	TGTGCCAGTAGTCGACGGGGGGGCGGAGAGACCCAGTACTTC	CASSRRGGGETQYF
TRBV12-3/TRBV12-4	TRBJ2-2	TRBD2	NA	TGTGCCAGCAGCCGCCTAGCGGGAGAAATCACCGGGGAGCTGTTTTTT	CASSRLAGEITGELFF
TRBV5-1	TRBJ2-1	NA	few	TGCGCCAGCAGCTTGAGTTGGTCCCTGATCAATGAGCAGTTCTTC	CASSLSWSLINEQFF
TRBV4-1	TRBJ1-4	TRBD1	NA	TGCGCCAGCAGCCCCACTGCCGGGACAGACGAAGAAAAACTGTTTTTT	CASSPTAGTDEEKLFF
TRBV25-1	TRBJ1-2	NA	few	TGTGCCAGCAGTGAATATTATACCTATGAGGGCTACACCTTC	CASSEYYTYEGYTF
TRBV18	TRBJ2-3	NA	once	TGTGGCAGCTCACCAGGGGATACGCAGTATTTT	CGSSPGDTQYF
TRBV5-6	TRBJ2-6	NA	NA	TGTGCCAGCAGCTTGGCGGCAGCTGGGGCCAACGTCCTGACTTTC	CASSLAAAGANVLTF
TRBV6-5	TRBJ2-1	NA	NA	TGTGCCAGCAGAGACAGTCCAACCTACAATGAGCAGTTCTTC	CASRDSPTYNEQFF
TRBV20-1	TRBJ2-7	TRBD2	medium-sized	TGCAGTGCTGGACTAGCGGGAGAGGACGAGCAGTACTTC	CSAGLAGEDEQYF
TRBV5-4	TRBJ1-2	TRBD1	medium-sized	TGTGCCAGCAACCAGGGGGCCAAGGGCTACACCTTC	CASNQGAKGYTF
TRBV20-1	TRBJ2-3	TRBD2	few	TGCAGTGCGCCCGCGGGGGTACCTTCGTGGGAGGGCACAGATACGCAGTATTTT	CSAPAGVPSWEGTDTQYF
TRBV11-3	TRBJ2-1	TRBD2	medium-sized	TGTGCCAGCAGCTTACTAGCGGTCCATGAGCAGTTCTTC	CASSLLAVHEQFF
TRBV9	TRBJ2-1	NA	NA	TGTGCCAGCAGTCGCGGGGGCGGGGTGCTCGGCAATGAGCAGTTCTTC	CASSRGGGVLGNEQFF
TRBV29-1	TRBJ1-5	TRBD1	once	TGCAGCGTCCGAGGGGGCGATGGTCAGCCCCAGCATTTT	CSVRGGDGQPQHF
TRBV7-3	TRBJ2-3	TRBD2	NA	TGTGCCAGCAGACAAGCGGGAACAGATACGCAGTATTTT	CASRQAGTDTQYF
TRBV25-1	TRBJ1-3	TRBD1	medium-sized	TGTGCCAGCAGTGAATCCCTGACAGGGGGAGGAAACACCATATATTTT	CASSESLTGGGNTIYF
TRBV6-1	TRBJ2-1	TRBD2	medium-sized	TGTGCCAGCAGCCTGGGACTAGCGGGGAGCTCCTACAATGAGCAGTTCTTC	CASSLGLAGSSYNEQFF
TRBV7-2	TRBJ2-2	TRBD2	medium-sized	TGTGCCAGCAGCTTGACTAGCGGAATGGGCGGGGAGCTGTTTTTT	CASSLTSGMGGELFF
TRBV7-2	TRBJ1-4	NA	medium-sized	TGTGCCGTCGGGGAAGGGGCTAATGAAAAACTGTTTTTT	CAVGEGANEKLFF
TRBV19	TRBJ2-1	NA	medium-sized	TGTGCCAGTAGTATAGATATACACGGGGGAACCTACAATGAGCAGTTCTTC	CASSIDIHGGTYNEQFF
TRBV5-1	TRBJ2-1	TRBD2	NA	TGCGCCAGCAGCTTGGTCGGCGCGGGGGGGTACAATGAGCAGTTCTTC	CASSLVGAGGYNEQFF
TRBV2	TRBJ2-2	TRBD2	NA	TGTGCCAGCAGCGGGCGGGAGAGGGAGCTGTTTTTT	CASSGRERELFF
TRBV12-3/TRBV12-4	TRBJ2-1	NA	few	TGTGCCAGCACCCTATGGATCGGCGGGGTTTACAATGAGCAGTTCTTC	CASTLWIGGVYNEQFF
TRBV11-2	TRBJ1-3	TRBD1	medium-sized	TGTGCCTCGGCAGGGACAGGGGGCCCTGGAAACACCATATATTTT	CASAGTGGPGNTIYF
TRBV20-1	TRBJ2-5	TRBD1	medium-sized	TGCAGTGCTATAAGTGGGACAGATGGACGAGAGACCCAGTACTTC	CSAISGTDGRETQYF
TRBV4-3	TRBJ1-1	NA	few	TGCGCCAGCAGCCAAGATCTTGGGGCAGGAAACACTGAAGCTTTCTTT	CASSQDLGAGNTEAFF
TRBV4-2	TRBJ1-4	NA	medium-sized	TGTGCCAGCAGCCGAGGGACTGACCAACCTAATGAAAAACTGTTTTTT	CASSRGTDQPNEKLFF
TRBV19	TRBJ2-1	NA	medium-sized	TGTGCCAGTACTTTTAAGGCCCGAGGGAATGAGCAGTTCTTC	CASTFKARGNEQFF
TRBV7-2	TRBJ2-7	TRBD1	NA	TGTGCCAGCAGCTACCCCGGGCAGGGGGCGAGCTACGAGCAGTACTTC	CASSYPGQGASYEQYF
TRBV18	TRBJ2-3	NA	NA	TGTGCCAGCTCATTGGCCCGGGAGCCGCTTCAAACTACGCAGTATTTT	CASSLAREPLQTTQYF
TRBV7-9	TRBJ2-5	TRBD1	few	TGTGCCAGCAGCTTCCACTACAGGGGCCTACGTTACCAAGAGACCCAGTACTTC	CASSFHYRGLRYQETQYF
TRBV4-1	TRBJ2-1	NA	NA	TGCGCCAGCAGCACAGGTGCTCGAGGCTCCTACAATGAGCAGTTCTTC	CASSTGARGSYNEQFF
TRBV11-2	TRBJ2-2	TRBD2	medium-sized	TGTGCCAGCAGCTTAGATCCCGGGACTAGCAAGGTCGGGGAGCTGTTTTTT	CASSLDPGTSKVGELFF
TRBV5-4	TRBJ2-7	NA	medium-sized	TGTGCCAGCAGCTTGGGGCAGTCCCACGAGCAGTACTTC	CASSLGQSHEQYF
TRBV6-2/TRBV6-3	TRBJ2-5	NA	NA	TGTGCCAGCAGTTACATTCGGGACGTTTTGCGGGAGACCCAGTACTTC	CASSYIRDVLRETQYF
TRBV19	TRBJ2-7	NA	medium-sized	TGTGCCAGTAGTATTATCCCTTTCTACGAGCAGTACTTC	CASSIIPFYEQYF
TRBV20-1	TRBJ1-6	NA	NA	TGCAGTGCTACAGGGAGCTCCTATAATTCACCCCTCCACTTT	CSATGSSYNSPLHF
TRBV11-2	TRBJ2-1	TRBD2	NA	TGCGCCAGCAGCGACCCACGGACTAGCCAGTTCTTC	CASSDPRTSQFF
TRBV23-1	TRBJ2-3	TRBD2	few	TGCGCCAGCAGTCAATCGAAGAGCGGGAGGGGGGGCACAGATACGCAGTATTTT	CASSQSKSGRGGTDTQYF
TRBV27	TRBJ2-3	NA	medium-sized	TGTGCCAGCAGTTATGTCCCCACAGATACGCAGTATTTT	CASSYVPTDTQYF
TRBV5-4	TRBJ2-1	NA	few	TGTGCCAGCAGCAGAGACTTGGACAGCTCCTACAATGAGCAGTTCTTC	CASSRDLDSSYNEQFF
TRBV27	TRBJ2-2	NA	medium-sized	TGTGCCAGCAGTTTATTCTCCGTTCGAGTAGCGGTCCGGGAGCTGTTTTTT	CASSLFSVRVAVRELFF
TRBV27	TRBJ2-1	NA	medium-sized	TGTGCCAGCAGTTTACGACAAGTGCCCGACAATGAGCAGTTCTTC	CASSLRQVPDNEQFF
TRBV20-1	TRBJ2-4	NA	few	TGCAGTGCTAGGGGGGAGACAGTCAAAAACATTCAGTACTTC	CSARGETVKNIQYF
TRBV6-6	TRBJ2-3	TRBD1	NA	TGTGCCAGCAGCGCCTTTTTACAGGGGGCGCATGGGACAGATACGCAGTATTTT	CASSAFLQGAHGTDTQYF